Detailed here is one T cell receptor (beta chain). Its target is not known. One junction end disagrees with the germline gene, perhaps due to a read error. This sample is part of a study of tumor-infiltrating lymphocytes in primary liver carcinoma. Study-wide results and caveats: Tumors had a top-250-clone fraction that was significantly higher than blood (p = 0.039). Paired tumor-adjacent and tumor-blood samples overlapped less than tumor region pairs did.

TCR beta cDNA was reverse-transcribed from about 0.45 ug of total RNA. The reaction used a constant-region primer and ProtoScript II reverse transcriptase. It was through three nested multiplex PCR rounds of slightly modified ARM-PCR that TCR beta libraries arose. Amplification in the first two PCR rounds was performed using TRBV1-TRBV30 forward primers and a C-beta reverse primer for 10 cycles each. TCRdb reprocessed the multiplex PCR reads with MiXCR, giving one entry per CDR3 protein. The sample carries fewer than 200,000 distinct CDR3 sequences, around 85% recorded once. The CDR3 totals 11 residues. CDR1 is WSHSY, CDR2 SAAADI, per germline. The study co-extracted DNA and RNA from around 20-30 mg of unsorted bulk tissue. Sampling targeted five separate regions of each tumor, which included the tumor centre.

The clonotype was recovered from a man aged 35 to 55 with primary liver carcinoma and hepatitis B virus infection. The sequenced sample consisted of tumor tissue from primary liver carcinoma. The genes are TRBV10-2 and TRBJ2-7; D ambiguous. In nucleotides, the CDR3 is TGCGCCAGCAATGAGTCCCACGAGAAGTACTTC. As protein: CASNESHEKYF.